This T cell receptor beta chain emerged from a study of CD8 T cells in ankylosing spondylitis. A word on this clonotype: The antigen is not known.

Findings and caveats of the study: Disease-linked clones reportedly showed significant enrichment in matched ankylosing spondylitis synovial fluid. Several highly homologous variants made up a TCR beta motif that seemed to typify ankylosing spondylitis blood.

Quantitative 5'-RACE was performed with molecular barcodes, and it yielded the TCR beta libraries. One entry per CDR3 protein, called by TCRdb with MiXCR from the 5' RACE reads. This sample has roughly 440,000 distinct CDR3 sequences, with 15% to 20% found just once. Germline V lookup: CDR1 MNHNS, CDR2 SASEGT. V was shortened by 10 bases and J by 3 bases, with 16 bases between the two germline ends. There are 13 residues in the CDR3. This chain joins TRBV6-1 and TRBJ2-7; D is perhaps TRBD1 (6 bases). The receptor's source is a male donor with ankylosing spondylitis. Specimen: blood, either unsorted or a sorted T cell fraction (not recorded which). The CDR3 coding sequence is TGTGCCACTCGGCAGGGGACAAACTACGAGCAGTACTTC. Its translation is CATRQGTNYEQYF.